This is a list of T cell receptor beta chains from one sample in a study of blood T cells in healthy people across ages. TCRdb ran MiXCR on the 5' RACE reads and lists one entry per CDR3 protein. The sample contains 650,000 to 800,000 distinct CDR3 sequences, approximately 44% of which appear only once. The sample was blood. Source of these receptors: a man in his 60s in good health. CDR3s include the opening cysteine and the closing phenylalanine or tryptophan. A D gene is named only where the DNA matches it firmly. Not every row has a clone size; where given, it reads once, few, many or a size class.

NA	TRBV20-1	few	TRBJ2-7	CSALGQPYEQYF	TGCAGTGCACTTGGACAGCCCTACGAGCAGTACTTC
TRBD1	TRBV30	NA	TRBJ2-7	CAWILKGTGAYEQYF	TGTGCCTGGATTTTGAAGGGGACAGGTGCCTACGAGCAGTACTTC
NA	TRBV7-9	NA	TRBJ1-1	CASSMGQTNTEAFF	TGTGCCAGCAGTATGGGTCAGACAAACACTGAAGCTTTCTTT
NA	TRBV12-3/TRBV12-4	NA	TRBJ2-4	CASTRLSAKNIQYF	TGTGCCAGCACTAGACTATCCGCCAAAAACATTCAGTACTTC
NA	TRBV9	NA	TRBJ2-3	CASSVAGDPTDTQYF	TGTGCCAGCAGCGTAGCGGGGGACCCCACAGATACGCAGTATTTT
NA	TRBV9	many	TRBJ2-1	CASSARGDEQFF	TGTGCCAGCAGCGCCAGGGGCGATGAGCAGTTCTTC
TRBD2	TRBV6-4	NA	TRBJ2-3	CASSDSPSGGTDTQYF	TGTGCCAGCAGTGACTCTCCTAGCGGGGGCACAGATACGCAGTATTTT
NA	TRBV20-1	few	TRBJ2-7	CSARGQNRGRSEQYF	TGCAGTGCTAGAGGCCAGAACAGAGGACGATCAGAGCAGTACTTC
TRBD1	TRBV20-1	NA	TRBJ1-5	CSARASGTGRYQPQHF	TGCAGTGCTAGAGCATCCGGGACAGGGAGATATCAGCCCCAGCATTTT
NA	TRBV3-1	few	TRBJ2-1	CASSPQRLYNEQFF	TGTGCCAGCAGCCCGCAACGGTTATACAATGAGCAGTTCTTC
NA	TRBV5-1	NA	TRBJ2-7	CASNAGGFAYEQYF	TGCGCCAGCAATGCCGGGGGCTTTGCCTACGAGCAGTACTTC
NA	TRBV5-1	NA	TRBJ1-1	CASSSGTTNTEAFF	TGCGCCAGCAGTTCCGGAACGACGAACACTGAAGCTTTCTTT
NA	TRBV12-3/TRBV12-4	NA	TRBJ2-3	CASSSHRVGTDTQYF	TGTGCCAGCAGTTCACACAGGGTTGGCACAGATACGCAGTATTTT
NA	TRBV5-1	NA	TRBJ1-2	CASSHGAVQTNYGYTF	TGCGCCAGCAGCCACGGGGCAGTACAAACTAACTATGGCTACACCTTC
TRBD2	TRBV29-1	NA	TRBJ2-1	CSVDKRGGYNEQFF	TGCAGCGTTGATAAGCGGGGGGGCTACAATGAGCAGTTCTTC
NA	TRBV14	NA	TRBJ1-6	CASSQRTSFGNSPLHF	TGTGCCAGCAGCCAAAGAACCTCTTTTGGTAATTCACCCCTCCACTTT
NA	TRBV15	NA	TRBJ1-2	CATSTRGTVYGYTF	TGTGCCACCAGTACGCGGGGTACGGTCTATGGCTACACCTTC
NA	TRBV6-5	once	TRBJ2-6	CATGEVGASVLTF	TGTGCCACCGGCGAGGTTGGGGCCAGCGTCCTGACTTTC
NA	TRBV5-1	NA	TRBJ2-7	CASSLGADIDNEQYF	TGCGCCAGCAGCTTGGGGGCAGACATCGACAATGAGCAGTACTTC
NA	TRBV28	NA	TRBJ2-1	CASSSVHGNEQFF	TGTGCCAGCAGTTCCGTCCACGGCAATGAGCAGTTCTTC
NA	TRBV30	NA	TRBJ2-7	CAWSPSTHTYEQYF	TGTGCCTGGAGTCCCTCGACACATACCTACGAGCAGTACTTC
TRBD1	TRBV9	NA	TRBJ2-7	CASSVSDRAPREQYF	TGTGCCAGCAGCGTTTCGGACAGGGCACCTCGCGAGCAGTACTTC
TRBD1	TRBV5-1	NA	TRBJ2-7	CASSLGPGQGDNEQYF	TGCGCCAGCAGCTTGGGGCCGGGACAGGGAGACAATGAGCAGTACTTC
NA	TRBV6-2/TRBV6-3	few	TRBJ2-1	CASSYSQRRAVNEQFF	TGTGCCAGCAGTTACTCCCAACGTAGGGCAGTTAATGAGCAGTTCTTC
NA	TRBV20-1	NA	TRBJ2-7	CSASNPNRAGAYEQYF	TGCAGTGCTAGCAACCCAAACAGGGCCGGGGCCTACGAGCAGTACTTC
NA	TRBV20-1	NA	TRBJ1-6	CSARVGVTNSPLHF	TGCAGTGCTAGAGTGGGGGTTACGAATTCACCCCTCCACTTT
TRBD2	TRBV12-3/TRBV12-4	NA	TRBJ2-5	CASSLRTSGGREQYF	TGTGCCAGCAGTTTACGGACTAGCGGGGGGCGTGAGCAGTACTTC
NA	TRBV2	many	TRBJ2-7	CASSLNEQYF	TGTGCCAGCAGTTTGAACGAGCAGTACTTC
NA	TRBV6-6	NA	TRBJ1-6	CASSYTQPTPDNNSPLHF	TGTGCCAGCAGTTACACCCAGCCCACACCGGATAATAATTCACCCCTCCACTTT
TRBD2	TRBV9	NA	TRBJ2-7	CASSVGGGLRSYEQYF	TGTGCCAGCAGCGTAGGGGGGGGTCTCCGGTCCTACGAGCAGTACTTC
TRBD1	TRBV12-3/TRBV12-4	NA	TRBJ2-7	CACSYTGQATYEQYF	TGTGCCTGCAGTTACACGGGACAGGCAACCTACGAGCAGTACTTC
NA	TRBV20-1	few	TRBJ1-4	CSAPRVANEKLFF	TGCAGTGCTCCCAGGGTAGCTAATGAAAAACTGTTTTTT
NA	TRBV27	NA	TRBJ2-7	CASSNTGEGFNEQYF	TGTGCCAGCAGCAACACAGGGGAGGGTTTCAACGAGCAGTACTTC
TRBD2	TRBV4-1	many	TRBJ2-3	CASRATSGGTYTDTQYF	TGCGCCAGCAGGGCAACTAGCGGGGGGACCTACACAGATACGCAGTATTTT
TRBD2	TRBV5-1	NA	TRBJ2-2	CASSSQVSGGAWTGELFF	TGCGCCAGCAGCTCCCAAGTTAGCGGGGGGGCCTGGACCGGGGAGCTGTTTTTT
NA	TRBV5-1	many	TRBJ2-1	CASSLDSPYNEQFF	TGCGCCAGCAGCCTCGACTCACCATACAATGAGCAGTTCTTC
NA	TRBV7-2	few	TRBJ1-5	CASSLGGLGNQPQHF	TGTGCCAGCAGCTTAGGGGGGCTCGGCAATCAGCCCCAGCATTTT
NA	TRBV28	NA	TRBJ2-1	CASSLKENYNEQFF	TGTGCCAGCAGTTTAAAGGAGAATTACAATGAGCAGTTCTTC
NA	TRBV29-1	many	TRBJ1-2	CSVVEGNYGYTF	TGCAGCGTTGTGGAGGGGAACTATGGCTACACCTTC
TRBD1	TRBV7-8	NA	TRBJ1-2	CASSLAAGTGGAVGYTF	TGTGCCAGCAGCTTAGCAGCCGGGACAGGGGGCGCGGTGGGCTACACCTTC
NA	TRBV20-1	NA	TRBJ2-4	CSAKGFVHGEQYF	TGCAGTGCTAAGGGTTTTGTCCATGGGGAGCAGTACTTC
NA	TRBV11-2	NA	TRBJ1-6	CASSARRLQSSYNSPLHF	TGTGCCAGCAGCGCCCGAAGGCTCCAGAGCTCCTATAATTCACCCCTCCACTTT
NA	TRBV29-1	NA	TRBJ2-2	CSVGRSISGELFF	TGCAGCGTTGGCAGGTCGATCTCCGGGGAGCTGTTTTTT
NA	TRBV6-5	NA	TRBJ2-1	CASSVRRTGSEQFF	TGTGCCAGCAGCGTAAGGCGGACGGGCAGTGAGCAGTTCTTC
TRBD1	TRBV12-3/TRBV12-4	few	TRBJ1-4	CASSLVSSGGNEKLFF	TGTGCCAGCAGTTTAGTGTCGTCAGGGGGAAATGAAAAACTGTTTTTT
TRBD2	TRBV7-2	NA	TRBJ2-1	CASGSRALAGMANEQFF	TGTGCCAGCGGCTCCCGGGCCCTAGCGGGGATGGCAAATGAGCAGTTCTTC
NA	TRBV7-2	NA	TRBJ1-2	CASSLEGLVGFAGYTF	TGTGCCAGCAGCTTAGAGGGTCTTGTAGGGTTCGCTGGCTACACCTTC
TRBD1	TRBV20-1	NA	TRBJ1-1	CSAKGARVNTEAFF	TGCAGTGCAAAGGGGGCCAGGGTGAACACTGAAGCTTTCTTT
NA	TRBV28	NA	TRBJ2-1	CASSPVASSVNEQFF	TGTGCCAGCAGCCCCGTGGCCTCTTCCGTCAATGAGCAGTTCTTC
TRBD1	TRBV7-2	few	TRBJ2-1	CASSPNSGGAQFF	TGTGCCAGCAGCCCCAATTCAGGGGGCGCGCAGTTCTTC
NA	TRBV7-2	few	TRBJ2-5	CASSKTGQRQETQYF	TGTGCCAGCAGTAAAACTGGACAGCGTCAAGAGACCCAGTACTTC
NA	TRBV14	NA	TRBJ2-7	CASSQDGGTPGKGGEQYF	TGTGCCAGCAGCCAAGATGGGGGAACTCCGGGTAAAGGAGGAGAGCAGTACTTC
TRBD2	TRBV7-2	many	TRBJ2-5	CASSVAGGGETQYF	TGTGCCAGCAGCGTAGCGGGCGGAGGAGAGACCCAGTACTTC
NA	TRBV4-3	NA	TRBJ1-5	CASSQVANQPQHF	TGCGCCAGCAGCCAAGTGGCCAATCAGCCCCAGCATTTT
NA	TRBV7-2	few	TRBJ2-1	CASSLALRRTVAEQFF	TGTGCCAGCAGCTTAGCGCTAAGAAGGACAGTTGCTGAGCAGTTCTTC
TRBD1	TRBV6-2/TRBV6-3	NA	TRBJ2-7	CASSQPGTAINYEQYF	TGTGCCAGCAGTCAACCCGGGACAGCTATCAACTACGAGCAGTACTTC
NA	TRBV5-1	once	TRBJ1-1	CASSPGRRGNTEAFF	TGCGCCAGCAGCCCAGGAAGGAGGGGGAACACTGAAGCTTTCTTT
NA	TRBV7-2	NA	TRBJ2-1	CASSLSSNNEQFF	TGTGCCAGCAGCTTATCGTCCAACAATGAGCAGTTCTTC
TRBD1	TRBV6-1	NA	TRBJ1-4	CASRPGTGSLMVEKLFF	TGTGCCAGCAGACCCGGGACAGGATCCCTAATGGTTGAAAAACTGTTTTTT
NA	TRBV27	few	TRBJ1-2	CASKAREGGYTF	TGTGCCAGCAAAGCCCGTGAGGGTGGCTACACCTTC